This T cell receptor beta chain was identified during a study of blood T cell repertoires in COVID-19. Study summary: Sites across the United States, Italy and Spain contributed samples from acute and convalescent COVID-19.

Original handling: Estimation of nucleated cell counts relied on the amplification of reference gene primers. This table comes from immunoSEQ multiplex PCR, and its TCRdb copy is limited to in-frame clones, with some not included. That table furnishes V, J and clone size, whereas the DNA furnished D and trimming. Among about 300,000 clones listed, roughly 85% were seen once. Germline V gene data show CDR1 as MNHEY and CDR2 as SVGAGI. V lost 7 bases, J lost 9 bases, and 6 bases stayed unmatched. CDR3 length: 14 amino acids. The chain combines TRBV6-5 with TRBJ1-6; 10 bases map to TRBD1. The sequence derives from a woman aged 45-65 years who had recovered from COVID-19. The sample taken for sequencing was peripheral blood. For the CDR3, the DNA is TGTGCCAGCACCCTAGGACAGGGGGGTTCACCCCTCCACTTT. This sequence encodes CASTLGQGGSPLHF.